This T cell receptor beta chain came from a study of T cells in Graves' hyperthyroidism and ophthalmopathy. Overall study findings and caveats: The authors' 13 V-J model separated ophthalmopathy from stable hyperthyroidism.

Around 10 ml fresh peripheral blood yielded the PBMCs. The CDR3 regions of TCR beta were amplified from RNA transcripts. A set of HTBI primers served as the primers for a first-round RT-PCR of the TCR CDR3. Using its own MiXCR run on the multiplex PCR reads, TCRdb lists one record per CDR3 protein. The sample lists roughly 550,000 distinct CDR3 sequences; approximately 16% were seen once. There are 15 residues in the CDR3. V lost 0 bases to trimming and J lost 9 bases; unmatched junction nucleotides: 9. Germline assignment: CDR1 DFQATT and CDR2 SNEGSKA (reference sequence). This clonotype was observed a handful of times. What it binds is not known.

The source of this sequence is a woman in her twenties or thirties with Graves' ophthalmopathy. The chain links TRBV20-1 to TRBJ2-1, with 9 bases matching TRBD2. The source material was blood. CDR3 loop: CSARDSAGGLGEQFF. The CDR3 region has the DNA TGCAGTGCTAGAGATTCAGCGGGAGGACTCGGTGAGCAGTTCTTC.